These 5 T cell receptor beta chains were sequenced from one sample in a study of T-cell reconstitution after alpha-beta-depleted transplantation in children. Unique molecular identifiers were incorporated when the TCRbeta library was constructed. Each CDR3 protein gets one entry after TCRdb re-called the PCR reads with MiXCR. The table shows 90,000 to 120,000 distinct CDR3 sequences, with roughly 6.1% occurring only once. Specimen: PBMCs, mostly from graft donor cells, collected 360 days after TCRalphabeta/CD19-depleted stem cell transplant. These receptor sequences come from a male patient aged 2 to 9 who had a stem cell transplant for acute lymphoblastic leukemia, so the T cells may come from the graft donor.

This clonotype was observed a handful of times. J is TRBJ2-5 and V is TRBV7-9; TRBD1 is a possible D gene (6 bases). Trimming removed 1 base at V and 1 base at J, with 10 bases between. Germline-derived CDR1 and CDR2 are SEHNR and FQNEAQ (reference sequence). The CDR3 loop spans 15 amino acids. CDR3 in amino acids: CASSLELQGQETQYF. The CDR3 DNA reads TGTGCCAGCAGCTTAGAACTACAGGGCCAAGAGACCCAGTACTTC.

This clonotype occurred a few times. This chain links TRBV6-1 with TRBJ2-1; no definite D call. Germline V CDR1 and CDR2: MNHNS, SASEGT. CDR3 length: 16 amino acids. V lost 0 bases, J lost 3 bases, and 12 bases lay in between. Written as DNA, the CDR3 is TGTGCCAGCAGTGAAGCGCCAGAGCGATACTACAATGAGCAGTTCTTC. Residues: CASSEAPERYYNEQFF.

Ten or more counts support this clonotype. The V call is TRBV12-3 or TRBV12-4, the J call TRBJ2-3; D might be TRBD2 (6 bases). The CDR3 sequence is 17 residues long. V lost 3 bases and J lost 4, with 20 bases in between. The CDR3 reads CASSFSAAGPIPDTQYF. The CDR3 region has the DNA TGTGCCAGCAGTTTCAGCGCGGCGGGGCCCATCCCAGATACGCAGTATTTT.

The chain has TRBV15 and TRBJ2-1; D unclear. The CDR3 is 14 amino acids. V was shortened by 0 bases and J by 6 bases, with 9 bases between the two germline ends. In germline, CDR1 is LNHNV, CDR2 YYDKDF (reference sequence). CDR3 sequence: CATSRDPAANEQFF. CDR3 DNA sequence: TGTGCCACCAGCAGAGATCCCGCAGCCAATGAGCAGTTCTTC.

The chain links TRBV7-9 to TRBJ1-4; D unresolved. The germline gives CDR1 SEHNR, CDR2 FQNEAQ (reference sequence). This CDR3 is built from 14 residues. V lost 3 bases and J 0 bases, leaving 5 bases between the germline ends. CDR3 residues: CASSFTATNEKLFF. The CDR3 nucleotides are TGTGCCAGCAGCTTCACAGCAACTAATGAAAAACTGTTTTTT.